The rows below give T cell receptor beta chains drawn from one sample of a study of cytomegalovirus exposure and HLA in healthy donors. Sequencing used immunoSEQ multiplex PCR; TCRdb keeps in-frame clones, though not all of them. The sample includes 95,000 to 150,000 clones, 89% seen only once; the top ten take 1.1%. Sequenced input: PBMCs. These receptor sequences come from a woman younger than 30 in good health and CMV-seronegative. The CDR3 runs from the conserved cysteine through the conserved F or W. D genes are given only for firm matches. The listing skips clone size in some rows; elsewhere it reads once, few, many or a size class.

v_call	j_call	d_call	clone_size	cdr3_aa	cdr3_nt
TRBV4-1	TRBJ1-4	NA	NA	CASSQSERSTNEKLFF	TGCGCCAGCAGCCAGTCAGAACGATCAACTAATGAAAAACTGTTTTTT
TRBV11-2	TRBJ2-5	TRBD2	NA	CASSPGPRTSGQETQYF	TGTGCCAGCAGCCCGGGGCCGCGGACTAGCGGACAAGAGACCCAGTACTTC
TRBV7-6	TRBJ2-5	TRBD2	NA	CASSLGGGGEETQYF	TGTGCCAGCAGCTTAGGAGGCGGGGGGGAAGAGACCCAGTACTTC
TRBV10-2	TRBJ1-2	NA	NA	CASSETRDSHGYTF	TGCGCCAGCAGTGAGACTCGGGACTCTCATGGCTACACCTTC
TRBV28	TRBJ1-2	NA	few	CASSFGNYGYTF	TGTGCCAGCAGTTTCGGGAACTATGGCTACACCTTC
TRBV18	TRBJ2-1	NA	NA	CASYGDKPIYNEQFF	TGTGCCAGCTACGGGGACAAGCCGATATACAATGAGCAGTTCTTC
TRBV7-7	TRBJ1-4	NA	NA	CASSLGLAEKLFF	TGTGCCAGCAGCTTAGGGTTGGCTGAAAAACTGTTTTTT
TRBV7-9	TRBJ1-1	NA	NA	CASSLMGDTEAFF	TGTGCCAGCAGCTTAATGGGCGACACTGAAGCTTTCTTT
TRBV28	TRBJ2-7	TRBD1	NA	CASSQGTDPYEQYF	TGTGCCAGCAGTCAAGGGACAGATCCCTACGAGCAGTACTTC
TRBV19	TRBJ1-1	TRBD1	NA	CASSTGTGLGAEAFF	TGTGCCAGTAGTACTGGGACAGGGTTGGGCGCTGAAGCTTTCTTT
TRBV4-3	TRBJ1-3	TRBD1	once	CASSESSGTGLRTGNTIYF	TGCGCCAGCAGCGAATCCTCCGGGACAGGGCTAAGGACTGGAAACACCATATATTTT
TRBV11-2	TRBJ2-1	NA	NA	CASSSDLSSYNEQFF	TGTGCCAGCAGCTCCGACTTGAGCTCCTACAATGAGCAGTTCTTC
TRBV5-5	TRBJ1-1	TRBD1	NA	CASSLTGPEAFF	TGTGCCAGCAGCCTGACAGGGCCTGAAGCTTTCTTT
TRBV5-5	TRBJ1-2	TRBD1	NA	CASSLGTGSNYGYTF	TGTGCCAGCAGCTTGGGGACAGGGAGTAACTATGGCTACACCTTC
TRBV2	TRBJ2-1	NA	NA	CASRVGGDEQFF	TGTGCCAGCAGAGTCGGAGGCGATGAGCAGTTCTTC
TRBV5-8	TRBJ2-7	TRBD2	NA	CASSLLGLAGGFHEQYF	TGTGCCAGCAGCTTGCTAGGCCTAGCGGGAGGATTCCACGAGCAGTACTTC
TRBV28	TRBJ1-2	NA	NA	CASISAVPGETAYGYTF	TGTGCCAGCATATCAGCTGTACCTGGAGAAACCGCCTATGGCTACACCTTC
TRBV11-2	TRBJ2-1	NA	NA	CASSLLYNEQFF	TGTGCCAGCAGCCTGTTATACAATGAGCAGTTCTTC
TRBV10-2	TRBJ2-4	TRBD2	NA	CASRDSGGTNIQYF	TGCGCCAGCAGGGATAGCGGGGGAACAAACATTCAGTACTTC
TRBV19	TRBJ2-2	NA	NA	CASSTLESGHTGELFF	TGTGCCAGTAGTACCCTCGAGTCAGGGCACACCGGGGAGCTGTTTTTT
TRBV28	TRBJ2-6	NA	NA	CASTSISSGANVLTF	TGTGCCAGCACTTCCATCAGCTCTGGGGCCAACGTCCTGACTTTC
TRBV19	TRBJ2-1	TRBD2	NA	CASAFLAGVGRNEQFF	TGTGCCAGTGCATTTCTAGCGGGAGTAGGTCGCAATGAGCAGTTCTTC
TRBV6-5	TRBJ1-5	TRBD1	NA	CASGTGNQPQHF	TGTGCTAGTGGGACAGGTAATCAGCCCCAGCATTTT
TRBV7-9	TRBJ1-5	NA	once	CASSAGAQYSNQPQHF	TGTGCCAGCAGCGCCGGTGCACAGTATAGCAATCAGCCCCAGCATTTT
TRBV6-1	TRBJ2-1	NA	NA	CASSEAGRDPYNEQFF	TGTGCCAGCAGTGAAGCGGGGCGGGACCCCTACAATGAGCAGTTCTTC
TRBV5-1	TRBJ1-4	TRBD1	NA	CASSAPGQGHEKLFF	TGCGCCAGCAGCGCACCGGGACAGGGCCATGAAAAACTGTTTTTT
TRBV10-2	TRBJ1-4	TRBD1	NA	CATANLDRGVEEKLFF	TGCGCCACCGCTAATTTGGACAGGGGCGTAGAGGAAAAACTGTTTTTT
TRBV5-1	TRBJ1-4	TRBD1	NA	CASSLVGQGNEKLFF	TGCGCCAGCAGCTTGGTGGGACAGGGTAATGAAAAACTGTTTTTT
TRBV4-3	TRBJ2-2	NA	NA	CASSQVGRINTGELFF	TGCGCCAGCAGCCAAGTTGGGAGGATTAACACCGGGGAGCTGTTTTTT
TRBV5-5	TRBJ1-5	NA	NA	CASSLTGYSNQPQHF	TGTGCCAGCAGCCTGACAGGTTATAGCAATCAGCCCCAGCATTTT
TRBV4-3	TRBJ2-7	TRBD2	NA	CASSHGLAGSYEQYF	TGCGCCAGCAGCCATGGACTAGCGGGCTCCTACGAGCAGTACTTC